This T cell receptor (beta chain) was sequenced during a study of blood T cell repertoires in COVID-19. Method: immunoSEQ multiplex PCR; TCRdb's copy keeps in-frame clones and lacks some. The data show about 380,000 clones, more than 75% seen once. Germline V gives CDR1 MRHNA, CDR2 SNTAGT. The CDR3 contains 14 residues. The V segment lost 3 bases and the J segment 0 bases; nucleotides outside the gene matches: 0. Researchers sorted participants into cohorts using their self-reported clinical history. The TCR was taken from a woman under 30 who had recovered from COVID-19. This chain links TRBV6-4 with TRBJ2-3; 7 bases align to TRBD1. Sequenced: PBMCs or T cells enriched from blood (not recorded which). CDR3 sequence (DNA): TGTGCCAGCAGTGAGGGACAGAGCACAGATACGCAGTATTTT. Protein product: CASSEGQSTDTQYF.